Following are 3 T cell receptor beta chains from one sample sequenced in a study of blood T cell repertoires in COVID-19. Profiled with immunoSEQ multiplex PCR; TCRdb holds only in-frame clones, not every one. This sample has almost 250,000 clones, with about 89% found just once. The sequenced material came from peripheral blood. These receptors came from a woman in her sixties or seventies who had recovered from COVID-19.

This chain joins TRBV3-1 (or the pseudogene TRBV3-2) and TRBJ2-3; D gene unclear. V gave up 5 bases and J gave up 7 bases, with 22 bases separating them. Per germline, CDR1 LGHDT and CDR2 YNNKEL (reference sequence). The CDR3 contains 16 residues. The CDR3 coding sequence is TGTGCCAGCAGCGGCCCACAGCCTCCTGGAACAAATACGCAGTATTTT. It is translated as CASSGPQPPGTNTQYF.

The chain is built from TRBV5-4 and TRBJ1-4, with TRBD1 matching over 9 bases. Germline CDR1 and CDR2: SGHNT and YYREEE (reference sequence). The CDR3 sequence is 15 residues long. The V segment lost 0 bases and the J segment 4 bases; nucleotides outside the gene matches: 1. The CDR3 nucleotides read TGTGCCAGCAGCTTGGGGGGACAGGGTAATGAAAAACTGTTTTTT. Translation gives CASSLGGQGNEKLFF.

The chain joins TRBV7-9 to TRBJ2-1; possibly TRBD2 for D (7 bases). The germline V and J ends were trimmed by 5 bases and 0 bases, with 17 bases remaining between them. Germline-derived CDR1 and CDR2 are SEHNR and FQNEAQ (reference sequence). CDR3 length equals 17 residues. The CDR3, as DNA: TGTGCCAGCAGCGGAGGGAGGGGGTCGAGCTCCTACAATGAGCAGTTCTTC. Translating it yields CASSGGRGSSSYNEQFF.